These T cell receptor beta chains were read from a single sample in a study of blood T cell repertoires in COVID-19. Here immunoSEQ multiplex PCR was the method, and the copy in TCRdb shows in-frame clones only, minus some. The sample shows roughly 250,000 clones, around nine tenths of them seen only once. Sequenced sample: PBMCs or T cells enriched from blood (not recorded which). The receptors stem from a woman between 18 and 30 years old who had recovered from COVID-19. CDR3s include the opening cysteine and the closing phenylalanine or tryptophan. The order of the fields is J gene, V gene, CDR3 protein.

J: TRBJ1-6; V: TRBV5-1; CDR3: CASSEGLNSPLHF
J: TRBJ1-1; V: TRBV10-3; CDR3: CAIRATGAETEAFF
J: TRBJ1-2; V: TRBV6-5; CDR3: CASRLQGASYGYTF
J: TRBJ1-3; V: TRBV4-3; CDR3: CASSQDPGQASGNTIYF
J: TRBJ1-1; V: TRBV6-9; CDR3: CASRQGGLHEGTEAFF
J: TRBJ2-7; V: TRBV7-2; CDR3: CASSLTPNRVHEQYF
J: TRBJ1-4; V: TRBV10-3; CDR3: CAISDPGENEKLFF
J: TRBJ1-2; V: TRBV2; CDR3: CASGPGSYGYTF
J: TRBJ1-5; V: TRBV27; CDR3: CASRPDRARGNQPQHF
J: TRBJ1-2; V: TRBV19; CDR3: CAIRTNTGGVYGYTF
J: TRBJ1-4; V: TRBV4-3; CDR3: CASSQVSAYDRAVEKLFF
J: TRBJ1-2; V: TRBV24-1; CDR3: CATSDPQRLYGYTF
J: TRBJ2-7; V: TRBV27; CDR3: CASTHGVGPYEQYF
J: TRBJ2-1; V: TRBV10-3; CDR3: CATKTQLAGGADRGNEQFF
J: TRBJ2-5; V: TRBV5-6; CDR3: CASSFRLAGDWSVETQYF
J: TRBJ1-5; V: TRBV6-2/TRBV6-3; CDR3: CASSYSRALSNQPQHF
J: TRBJ2-7; V: TRBV3-1/TRBV3-2; CDR3: CASSQGGAGVLEQYF
J: TRBJ1-1; V: TRBV7-9; CDR3: CASSARGQNTEAFF